This TCR beta chain is drawn from a study of siplizumab effects on memory and regulatory T cells. Findings and limits, study-wide: Proliferating Tregs from siplizumab cultures lacked functional confirmation of suppression. Naive T cells appeared more diverse than memory cells and seemed to be major alloresponse contributors.

Measured with immunoSEQ multiplex PCR; TCRdb has only the in-frame clones, and not every one. The sample has approximately 100,000 clones, about 94% seen once. This CDR3 has 14 amino acids. CDR1 MGHDK and CDR2 SYGVNS come from the germline V gene. V was cut by 6 bases and J by 9 bases, with 18 bases left in between. Remarks on this clone: Its antigen is not identified.

The J gene is TRBJ2-1, the V gene TRBV25-1, with a weak D call TRBD1 (5 bases). The specimen sequenced was non-Treg CD4+ T cells sorted from blood. The clonotype originates from a human donor in good health. CDR3 bases: TGTGCCAGCAGCTCCAGACAGCGATTGCTTGAGCAGTTCTTC. Translated: CASSSRQRLLEQFF.